This T cell receptor beta chain was retrieved from a study of OX40 agonist ivuxolimab in advanced cancers. In the study overall: Ivuxolimab was an agonistic, fully human IgG2 monoclonal antibody directed against OX40 (CD134), a costimulatory receptor. Among the roughly 50 dose-escalation patients, roughly 20 had hepatocellular carcinoma, about 15 melanoma, 9 renal cell carcinoma and 9 head and neck cancer. The monotherapy dose-escalation portion (N of about 49 patients) of the phase I ivuxolimab trial is reported in the paper. Intravenous ivuxolimab was administered to patients every 2 weeks at six dose levels: 0.01, 0.1, 0.3, 1.5, 3 and 10 mg/kg. A male proportion of 82.7% and a mean age of roughly 58 years, ranging from roughly 23 to 85, were recorded for the dose-escalation cohort. Partial responses were achieved by three dose-escalation patients, of whom one had hepatocellular carcinoma and two had cutaneous melanoma. The point of sequencing TCRbeta in the periphery was to test whether ivuxolimab changed TCR sequence diversity and drove clonal T-cell expansion. Patients were allowed to have had prior anti-PD-1, anti-PD-L1 or anti-CTLA-4 therapy, and 40% to 45% of the dose-escalation patients had previously received checkpoint inhibitors. The full study reports these points: At doses of 0.1 to 3.0 mg/kg, clonal expansion of both CD4+ and CD8+ T cells in blood was seen between baseline and week 6. Low levels of normalized T-cell clonal expansion were also seen in some nonresponding patients. In the 0.1-3.0 mg/kg groups, partial responders had among the lowest normalized peripheral clonal expansion, particularly in CD8+ T cells. The antigen specificity of the clonally expanded peripheral T cells was not determined. After ivuxolimab, more expanded clones were found on average in CD8+ T cells than in CD4+ T cells.

Compared with germline, V lacks 3 bases and J lacks 0 bases; bases without a gene match: 2. The germline V gene provides CDR1 LGHNA and CDR2 YNFKEQ. Its CDR3 holds 15 amino acids, cysteine through phenylalanine. Only CDR3 DNA remains: 45 bases, in frame from the first base. This clone has a handful of counts. Its cognate antigen has yet to be identified. Qualities for individual bases were not recorded, and no much larger clone is one base off. For sequencing of the TCRbeta CDR3 region, genomic DNA was extracted from the sorted cells. TCRbeta CDR3 regions were sequenced using the immunoSEQ Assay. Entries here come from immuneACCESS through TCRdb and include only in-frame sequences with V and J called. Some clones fail to appear in such tables; in the studies checked, an unresolved V gene covers under half of the shortfall, and the cause of the remainder is unknown. The sample profile shows about 60,000 clones; roughly 80% of them were found once. More than 1.5% of the sample is in the top ten clones.

Patients with a history of autoimmune disease or receiving systemic immunosuppression were excluded from the trial. Peripheral blood for TCR sequencing was collected from all dose cohorts at baseline, on cycle 4 day 1, and on cycle 7 day 1. The samples were taken from a phase I, first-in-human, multicenter, open-label dose-escalation trial of ivuxolimab. Adults with locally advanced or metastatic head and neck squamous cell, hepatocellular, melanoma or renal cell carcinoma were enrolled in the trial. Before TCR sequencing, CD4+ T cells and CD8+ T cells were sorted from peripheral blood as separate populations.

The TCR sequence derives from an adult with an advanced solid tumor such as melanoma, head and neck, liver or kidney cancer. The sample here was CD4+ or CD8+ T cells sorted from blood, taken in a trial of the OX40 agonist ivuxolimab. The rearrangement combines TRBV4-2 with TRBJ2-1, with 7 bases in between that match TRBD1. The DNA reads TGTGCCAGCAGCCAGACAGGGAACTCCTACAATGAGCAGTTCTTC. Its coded protein is CASSQTGNSYNEQFF.